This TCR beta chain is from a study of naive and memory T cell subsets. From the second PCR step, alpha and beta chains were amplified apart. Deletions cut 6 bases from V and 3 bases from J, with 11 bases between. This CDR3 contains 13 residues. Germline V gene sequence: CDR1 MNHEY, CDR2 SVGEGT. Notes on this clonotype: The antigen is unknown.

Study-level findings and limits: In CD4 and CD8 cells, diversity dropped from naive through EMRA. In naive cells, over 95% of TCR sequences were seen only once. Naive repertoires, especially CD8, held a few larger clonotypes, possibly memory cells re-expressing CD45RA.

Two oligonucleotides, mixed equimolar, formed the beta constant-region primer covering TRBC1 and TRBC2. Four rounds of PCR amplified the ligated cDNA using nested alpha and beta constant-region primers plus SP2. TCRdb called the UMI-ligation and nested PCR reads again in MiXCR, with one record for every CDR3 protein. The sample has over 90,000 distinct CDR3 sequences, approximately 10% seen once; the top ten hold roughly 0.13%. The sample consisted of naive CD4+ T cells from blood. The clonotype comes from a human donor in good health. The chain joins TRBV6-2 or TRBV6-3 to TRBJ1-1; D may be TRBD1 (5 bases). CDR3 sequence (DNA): TGTGCCAGCAGACCCGCAGGGTACACTGAAGCTTTCTTT. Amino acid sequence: CASRPAGYTEAFF.